This T cell receptor (beta chain) was captured in a study of T cell responses to AZD1222 COVID-19 vaccine. Only in-frame clones appear in the TCRdb table, and some are missing; sequencing was by immunoSEQ multiplex PCR. The sample holds 89,000 or so clones, over 80% seen once. Study outcomes and limitations: Females made up more of the donors, who were largely white British, and clonal diversity may have come out too low.

Turning to this clone: Its target is unknown. This specimen includes other DNA sequences encoding the same CDR3.

Trimming shortened V by 5 bases and J by 4 bases, and 3 bases separated the two germline ends. CDR3 length: 10 amino acids. Germline loops: CDR1 SNHLY, CDR2 FYNNEI. Sequenced here: peripheral blood, sampled on day 0 of AZD1222 vaccination. The sequence derives from an adult in good health. V usage is TRBV2 and J usage is TRBJ2-7; the D is unclear. Here the CDR3 reads CASSPYEQYF. The CDR3 DNA reads as TGTGCCAGCAGTCCATACGAGCAGTACTTC.